This T cell receptor beta chain is from a study of naive CD8 T cells in extremely preterm neonates. Data came from immunoSEQ multiplex PCR; TCRdb stores just in-frame clones and leaves some out. Here the sample spans approximately 6,000 clones, just under 98% being singletons. V lost 6 bases, J lost 5 bases, and 1 base stayed unmatched. Germline V gene sequence: CDR1 MDHEN, CDR2 SYDVKM. CDR3 length: 12 amino acids. This sequence was found in a human donor in good health. This sequence joins TRBV28 and TRBJ2-7; 10 bases are a match to TRBD2. The sample taken for sequencing was naive CD8+ T cells from blood. CDR3 bases: TGTGCCAGCAGGCTAGCGGGAGACGAGCAGTACTTC. Its translation is CASRLAGDEQYF.